The clone carrying this TCR beta chain is a singleton in its sample. Its antigen is as yet unknown. The junction does not match germline at one end; this may be a read error. This record comes from a study of OX40 agonist ivuxolimab in advanced cancers. Study summary: Those treated in dose escalation had hepatocellular carcinoma, melanoma, renal cell cancer or head and neck cancer.

Study outcomes and limitations: Partly responding patients at 0.1-3.0 mg/kg showed some of the smallest clonal expansion. CD4+ and CD8+ blood T cells expanded clonally by week 6 at 0.1 to 3.0 mg/kg. More expanded clones were seen, on average, in CD8+ T cells than in CD4+.

Per germline, CDR1 MNHNY and CDR2 SVGAGI (reference sequence). This CDR3 region has 12 residues. The method was immunoSEQ multiplex PCR; TCRdb's version includes in-frame clones alone and lacks a portion of them. The sample includes tens of thousands of clones, approximately 90% of them seen just once. V and J are TRBV6-6 and TRBJ2-7; D may be TRBD2 (6 bases). The sequencing used CD4+ or CD8+ T cells sorted from blood, collected in a trial of the OX40 agonist ivuxolimab. The sequence was obtained from an adult with an advanced solid tumor such as melanoma, head and neck, liver or kidney cancer. CDR3: CASGRGSYEQYF. The CDR3 DNA is TGTGCCAGCGGGCGGGGTTCCTATGAGCAGTACTTC.